This TCR beta chain originates from a study of beta chain features in type 1 diabetes. This clone was detected a few times. The antigen is undetermined. Study findings and constraints: Type 1 diabetes patients had VDJ junctions that carried fewer insertions and more deletions. The similarity of naive, central memory and Treg TCRB repertoires appeared greater among patients than among healthy donors. Moderately but significantly shorter TCRB CDR3s were found in Type 1 diabetes patients in all four CD4+ subsets.

Every bit of the isolated RNA underwent reverse transcription, so sequencing read expressed TCRB transcripts. Only in-frame clones appear in the TCRdb table, and some are missing; sequencing was by immunoSEQ multiplex PCR. The table lists roughly 500,000 clones, approximately 10% of them singletons. The TCR was taken from a young woman in good health. Sequenced: naive CD4+ T cells from blood.

The CDR3 DNA reads as TGTGCCAGCAGCTTAACGGCCTCGGCGACTGAAGCTTTCTTT. It translates to CASSLTASATEAFF. The rearrangement uses TRBV7-3 and TRBJ1-1; D is unclear. CDR3 length: 14 amino acids. In germline, CDR1 is SGHTA, CDR2 FQGTGA. The V end was cut by 0 bases, the J end by 5 bases, with 10 bases between.